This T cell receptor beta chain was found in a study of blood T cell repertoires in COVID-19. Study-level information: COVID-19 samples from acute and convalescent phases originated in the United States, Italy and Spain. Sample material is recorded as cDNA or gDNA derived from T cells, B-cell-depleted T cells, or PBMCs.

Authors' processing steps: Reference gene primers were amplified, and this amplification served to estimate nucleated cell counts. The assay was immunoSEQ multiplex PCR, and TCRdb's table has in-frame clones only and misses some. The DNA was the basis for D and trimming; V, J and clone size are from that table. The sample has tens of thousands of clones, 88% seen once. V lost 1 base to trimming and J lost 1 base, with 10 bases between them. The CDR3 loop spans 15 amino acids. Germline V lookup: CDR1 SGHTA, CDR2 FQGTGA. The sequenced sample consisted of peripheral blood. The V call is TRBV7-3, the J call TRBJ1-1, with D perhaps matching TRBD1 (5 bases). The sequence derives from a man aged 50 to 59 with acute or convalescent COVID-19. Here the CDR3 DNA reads TGTGCCAGCAGCTTAATGGCGACAGAGAACACTGAAGCTTTCTTT. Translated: CASSLMATENTEAFF.